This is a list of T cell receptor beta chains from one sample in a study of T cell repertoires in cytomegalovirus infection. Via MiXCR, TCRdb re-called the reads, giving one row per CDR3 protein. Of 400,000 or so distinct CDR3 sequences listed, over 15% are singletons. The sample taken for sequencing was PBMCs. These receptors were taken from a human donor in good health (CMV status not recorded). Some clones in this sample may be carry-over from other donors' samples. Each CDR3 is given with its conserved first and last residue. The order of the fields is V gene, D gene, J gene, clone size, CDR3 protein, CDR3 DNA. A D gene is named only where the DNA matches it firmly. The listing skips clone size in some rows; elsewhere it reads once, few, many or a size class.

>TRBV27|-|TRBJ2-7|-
CASSLRGTDPSYEQYF
TGTGCCAGCTCCCTGAGAGGCACCGACCCATCCTACGAGCAGTACTTC
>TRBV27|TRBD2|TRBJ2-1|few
CASSLLAGEHNEQFF
TGTGCCAGCAGTTTGCTAGCGGGAGAGCACAATGAGCAGTTCTTC
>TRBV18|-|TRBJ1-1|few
CASSPITGHKNTEAFF
TGTGCCAGCTCACCTATTACGGGACACAAGAACACTGAAGCTTTCTTT
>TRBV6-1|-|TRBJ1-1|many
CATPAGTLNTEAFF
TGTGCCACCCCAGCGGGGACCCTGAACACTGAAGCTTTCTTT
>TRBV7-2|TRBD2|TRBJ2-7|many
CASSYGLGNRYEQYF
TGTGCCAGCAGCTACGGACTAGGAAACCGCTACGAGCAGTACTTC
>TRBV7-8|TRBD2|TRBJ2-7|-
CASSLLVAGSRYEQYF
TGTGCCAGCAGCTTACTCGTAGCGGGATCTCGGTACGAGCAGTACTTC
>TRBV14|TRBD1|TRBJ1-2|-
CASSQTQTGTRGYTF
TGTGCCAGCAGCCAGACCCAGACAGGGACACGAGGCTACACCTTC
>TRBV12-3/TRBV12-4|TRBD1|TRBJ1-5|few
CASSGGQNQPQHF
TGTGCCAGCAGTGGGGGACAGAATCAGCCCCAGCATTTT
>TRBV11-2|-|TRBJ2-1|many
CASSPRRTPDNEQFF
TGTGCCAGCAGCCCGCGTCGGACACCTGACAATGAGCAGTTCTTC
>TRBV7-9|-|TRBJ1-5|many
CASSSDRDNQPQHF
TGTGCCAGCAGCTCGGACAGAGACAATCAGCCCCAGCATTTT
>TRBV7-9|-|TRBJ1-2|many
CASSLRLSYTF
TGTGCCAGCAGCTTAAGACTTAGCTACACCTTC
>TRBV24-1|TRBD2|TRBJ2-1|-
CATSDSTSGGRGYNEQFF
TGTGCCACCAGTGATTCGACTAGCGGGGGGAGAGGGTACAATGAGCAGTTCTTC
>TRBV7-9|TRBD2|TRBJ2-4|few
CASSPSGVLAKNIQYF
TGTGCCAGCAGCCCGAGCGGGGTGTTAGCCAAAAACATTCAGTACTTC
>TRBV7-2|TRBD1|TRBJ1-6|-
CASSRQGSSYNSPLHF
TGTGCCAGCAGCAGACAGGGGAGCTCCTATAATTCACCCCTCCACTTT
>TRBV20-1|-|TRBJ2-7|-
CSARETAGYEQYF
TGCAGTGCTAGAGAGACGGCCGGGTACGAGCAGTACTTC
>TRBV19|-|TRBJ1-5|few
CASSMNGGQPQHF
TGTGCCAGTAGTATGAACGGAGGACAGCCCCAGCATTTT
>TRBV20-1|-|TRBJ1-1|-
CSPRTPMNTEAFF
TGCAGTCCGAGGACACCCATGAACACTGAAGCTTTCTTT
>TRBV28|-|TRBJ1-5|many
CASSSYRYSNQPQHF
TGTGCCAGCAGTTCTTACAGGTATAGCAATCAGCCCCAGCATTTT
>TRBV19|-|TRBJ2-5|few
CASRSGGQETQYF
TGTGCCAGTAGATCCGGTGGGCAAGAGACCCAGTACTTC
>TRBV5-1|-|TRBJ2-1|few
CASSLVPDMRPHEQFF
TGCGCCAGCAGCTTGGTCCCGGACATGAGACCCCATGAGCAGTTCTTC
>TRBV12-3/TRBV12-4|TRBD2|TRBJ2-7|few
CASSFGPSGAHYEQYF
TGTGCCAGCAGTTTCGGTCCTAGCGGGGCACACTACGAGCAGTACTTC
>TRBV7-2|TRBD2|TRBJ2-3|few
CASSTSGGVNTQYF
TGTGCCAGCAGTACTAGCGGGGGGGTGAATACGCAGTATTTT